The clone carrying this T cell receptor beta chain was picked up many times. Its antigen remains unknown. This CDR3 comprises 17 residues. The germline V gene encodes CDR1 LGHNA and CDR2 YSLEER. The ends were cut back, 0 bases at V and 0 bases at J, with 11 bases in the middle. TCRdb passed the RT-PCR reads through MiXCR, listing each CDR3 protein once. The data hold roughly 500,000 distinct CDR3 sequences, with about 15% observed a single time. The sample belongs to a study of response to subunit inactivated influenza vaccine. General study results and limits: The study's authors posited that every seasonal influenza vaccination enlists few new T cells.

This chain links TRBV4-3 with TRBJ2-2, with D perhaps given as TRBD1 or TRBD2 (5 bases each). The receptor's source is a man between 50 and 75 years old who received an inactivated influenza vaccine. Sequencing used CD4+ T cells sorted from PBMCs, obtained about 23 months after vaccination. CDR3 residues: CASSQDLRGPNTGELFF. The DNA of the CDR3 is TGCGCCAGCAGCCAAGACCTCCGGGGCCCGAACACCGGGGAGCTGTTTTTT.